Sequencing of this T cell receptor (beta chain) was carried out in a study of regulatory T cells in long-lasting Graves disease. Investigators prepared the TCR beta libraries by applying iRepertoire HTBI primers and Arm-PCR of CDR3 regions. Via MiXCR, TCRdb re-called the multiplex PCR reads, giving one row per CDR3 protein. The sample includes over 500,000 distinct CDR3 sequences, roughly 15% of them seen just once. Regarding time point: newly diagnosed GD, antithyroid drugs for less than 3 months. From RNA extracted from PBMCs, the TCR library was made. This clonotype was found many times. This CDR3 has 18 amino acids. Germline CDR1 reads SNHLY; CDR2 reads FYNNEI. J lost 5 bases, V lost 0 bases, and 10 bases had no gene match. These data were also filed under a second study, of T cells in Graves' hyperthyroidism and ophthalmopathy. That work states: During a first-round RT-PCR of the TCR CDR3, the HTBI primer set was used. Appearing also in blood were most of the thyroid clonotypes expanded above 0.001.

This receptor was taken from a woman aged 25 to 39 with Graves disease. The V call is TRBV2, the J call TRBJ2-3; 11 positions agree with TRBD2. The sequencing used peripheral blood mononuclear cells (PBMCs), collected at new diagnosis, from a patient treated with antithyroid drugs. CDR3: CASSEALLAGGPRDTQYF. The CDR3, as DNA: TGTGCCAGCAGTGAAGCGCTTTTAGCGGGAGGGCCGAGAGATACGCAGTATTTT.